One T cell receptor (beta chain) is described in this entry. This clone's antigen is unknown. Base qualities are not recorded, but no much larger clone differs from it by a single base. This entry comes from a study of blood T cell repertoires in COVID-19 (TCRdb year 2020). Regarding the complete study: The collaborator samples originated in the United States, Italy and Spain and spanned the acute and convalescent phases of COVID-19. The prospective study material was composed of cDNA or gDNA derived from T cells, B-cell-depleted T cells, or PBMCs. Deeply sampled blood TCRbeta repertoires from subjects exposed to, actively infected with, or recovered from COVID-19 were included in the dataset. The repertoires were released in a freely available public database intended as a resource for research on the immune response to SARS-CoV-2. Samples came from the ongoing ImmuneRACE study (first 160 participants) plus 1,254 subjects from 6 global collaborators. Nearly every sample came with metadata listing a de-identified subject ID, COVID-19 status, age in years and sex. Where available, HLA class I and class II types were taken from metadata supplied by the sample provider and were not determined by assay-based typing.

Each collaborating institution followed its own protocols to collect whole blood in K2EDTA tubes. For TCRbeta analysis, collaborator samples were shipped as frozen whole blood, as isolated PBMCs, or as DNA extracted from either sample type. TCRbeta CDR3 regions were amplified from genomic DNA using the immunoSEQ Assay, a bias-controlled multiplex PCR. In the original analysis: Within the assay, amplification of reference gene primers was used to estimate how many nucleated cells each sample contained. Sequence reads were collapsed and filtered to measure the absolute abundance of every unique TCRbeta CDR3 rearrangement. For each sample, productive Simpson clonality was calculated by taking the square root of Simpson's diversity index across productive rearrangements. TCRdb obtained this table from immuneACCESS and retained in-frame rearrangements with V and J assigned. These tables miss some clones; where compared with another copy, unresolved V genes account for less than half of the shortfall, and the remainder is unexplained. The V and J calls and clone size come from that table; D and trimming were worked out from the DNA. In this sample the table shows approximately 280,000 clones, roughly 85% of which occur a single time. Clones ranked in the top ten supply 4.5% to 5.5% of the sample.

Here is what the overall study found, with its caveats: The amount of clinical and demographic metadata varied by source and participant and was provided uncurated.

V is reduced by 7 bases and J by 6 bases, leaving a spacing of 17 bases between them. The germline V gene (reference sequence) yields MNHNY for CDR1 and SVGAGI for CDR2. Counted from cysteine to phenylalanine, this CDR3 has 14 amino acids. Only the CDR3 portion is preserved as DNA: 42 bases, with reading frame beginning at the first base. The chain couples TRBV6-6 to TRBJ2-3, with TRBD2 tentatively as D gene (5 bases match). The receptor's source is a man between 50 and 59 years old with active or convalescent COVID-19. The sample consisted of peripheral blood. The CDR3 amino acid sequence is: CASTSGGRVDTQYF. The DNA sequence is as follows: TGTGCCAGCACCTCGGGTGGGAGAGTTGATACGCAGTATTTT.